What follows describes a single T cell receptor (beta chain). Its antigen is undetermined. Germline trimming cut 1 base from V and 5 bases from J; bases unmatched to any gene: 4. This CDR3 has 14 residues. Germline values: CDR1 SGHTA, CDR2 FQGTGA. These data are taken from a study of cytomegalovirus exposure and HLA in healthy donors. Study observations and caveats: Relative to the roughly 640-donor mean, N-insertions were reportedly fewer in an Asian-associated ancestry cluster in a later analysis.

The PCR made use of 60 Vbeta and 13 Jbeta primers. TCRdb's table, derived via immunoSEQ multiplex PCR, lists solely in-frame clones and lacks some. The data contain under 200,000 clones, about 75% of them seen just once; the ten biggest clones take up roughly 7.6%. Sequenced input: PBMCs. The chain couples TRBV7-3 to TRBJ2-5; 7 positions match TRBD2. The source of this sequence is a woman in her thirties or forties in good health and CMV-seropositive. The CDR3 coding sequence is TGTGCCAGCAGCTTAAGTGGACTAGAGGAGACCCAGTACTTC. It encodes CASSLSGLEETQYF.